These T cell receptor beta chains were read from a single sample in a study of Ad26.COV2.S vaccination and SARS-CoV-2 variants. Some clones are missing from TCRdb's copy, which holds only in-frame ones; the method was immunoSEQ multiplex PCR. The sample includes around 300,000 clones, about 89% of them seen just once. The input for sequencing was peripheral blood, taken in a trial of Ad26.COV2.S vaccine versus placebo. These receptors originate from a person aged 18-60 years who received the Ad26.COV2.S COVID-19 vaccine or a placebo. CDR3s include the opening cysteine and the closing phenylalanine or tryptophan. D genes are given only for firm matches. Clone size is given for some rows only: seen once, a few or many times, or a class if the clone is expanded.

cdr3_length: 14
d_call: TRBD1
j_call: TRBJ2-1
v_call: TRBV10-2
clone_size: NA
cdr3_aa: CASSGTGGSNEQFF

cdr3_length: 14
d_call: NA
j_call: TRBJ2-2
v_call: TRBV7-9
clone_size: NA
cdr3_aa: CASRDTGNTGELFF

cdr3_length: 13
d_call: TRBD1
j_call: TRBJ2-3
v_call: TRBV10-3
clone_size: NA
cdr3_aa: CAIRGQDEDTQYF

cdr3_length: 14
d_call: NA
j_call: TRBJ1-5
v_call: TRBV19
clone_size: NA
cdr3_aa: CASSMGQSNQPQHF

cdr3_length: 13
d_call: NA
j_call: TRBJ2-5
v_call: TRBV6-5
clone_size: NA
cdr3_aa: CASSRQLQETQYF

cdr3_length: 16
d_call: TRBD1
j_call: TRBJ2-4
v_call: TRBV19
clone_size: NA
cdr3_aa: CASSKGQGLAKNIQYF

cdr3_length: 14
d_call: TRBD1
j_call: TRBJ1-2
v_call: TRBV6-1
clone_size: NA
cdr3_aa: CASSQDRAGYGYTF

cdr3_length: 13
d_call: NA
j_call: TRBJ1-4
v_call: TRBV5-1
clone_size: NA
cdr3_aa: CASSPEGGEKLFF

cdr3_length: 11
d_call: NA
j_call: TRBJ1-4
v_call: TRBV29-1
clone_size: NA
cdr3_aa: CSVDGGGLLFF

cdr3_length: 14
d_call: NA
j_call: TRBJ1-1
v_call: TRBV6-5
clone_size: NA
cdr3_aa: CASSSRGLNTEAFF

cdr3_length: 12
d_call: NA
j_call: TRBJ2-5
v_call: TRBV7-9
clone_size: NA
cdr3_aa: CASSFAGGTQYF

cdr3_length: 11
d_call: TRBD1
j_call: TRBJ1-2
v_call: TRBV29-1
clone_size: NA
cdr3_aa: CSVGQGGSFTF

cdr3_length: 13
d_call: NA
j_call: TRBJ1-6
v_call: TRBV7-2
clone_size: NA
cdr3_aa: CASSLSSDSPLHF

cdr3_length: 17
d_call: TRBD1
j_call: TRBJ2-2
v_call: TRBV5-1
clone_size: NA
cdr3_aa: CASSHTPGTGVLGELFF

cdr3_length: 17
d_call: TRBD2
j_call: TRBJ2-2
v_call: TRBV6-2/TRBV6-3
clone_size: NA
cdr3_aa: CASSHSGGRAYTGELFF

cdr3_length: 18
d_call: TRBD1
j_call: TRBJ2-7
v_call: TRBV7-9
clone_size: NA
cdr3_aa: CASSLILSRDRPVAEQYF

cdr3_length: 17
d_call: TRBD1
j_call: TRBJ1-1
v_call: TRBV5-1
clone_size: NA
cdr3_aa: CASSLWDRGTDNTEAFF

cdr3_length: 15
d_call: NA
j_call: TRBJ1-4
v_call: TRBV28
clone_size: NA
cdr3_aa: CASSLDRATNEKLFF

cdr3_length: 15
d_call: TRBD1
j_call: TRBJ2-1
v_call: TRBV6-5
clone_size: NA
cdr3_aa: CASRLDRGPYNEQFF

cdr3_length: 14
d_call: TRBD1
j_call: TRBJ2-1
v_call: TRBV6-2/TRBV6-3
clone_size: NA
cdr3_aa: CASSYSTGGNEQFF

cdr3_length: 13
d_call: NA
j_call: TRBJ1-2
v_call: TRBV29-1
clone_size: many
cdr3_aa: CSGLNEPVYGYTF

cdr3_length: 14
d_call: NA
j_call: TRBJ1-3
v_call: TRBV19
clone_size: NA
cdr3_aa: CASRPTARGNTIYF

cdr3_length: 13
d_call: NA
j_call: TRBJ2-6
v_call: TRBV7-9
clone_size: NA
cdr3_aa: CAESGTGANVLTF

cdr3_length: 15
d_call: NA
j_call: TRBJ2-1
v_call: TRBV9
clone_size: NA
cdr3_aa: CASSSSLGSYNEQFF

cdr3_length: 14
d_call: NA
j_call: TRBJ2-3
v_call: TRBV3-1/TRBV3-2
clone_size: NA
cdr3_aa: CASSQLKGVGSQYF

cdr3_length: 15
d_call: NA
j_call: TRBJ2-7
v_call: TRBV5-4
clone_size: NA
cdr3_aa: CASSKAVGTPHEQYF

cdr3_length: 13
d_call: NA
j_call: TRBJ1-3
v_call: TRBV27
clone_size: NA
cdr3_aa: CASRGTEGNTIYF

cdr3_length: 13
d_call: NA
j_call: TRBJ2-2
v_call: TRBV28
clone_size: NA
cdr3_aa: CASSSPDTGELFF

cdr3_length: 11
d_call: NA
j_call: TRBJ1-2
v_call: TRBV12-3/TRBV12-4
clone_size: NA
cdr3_aa: CASIGGGGYTF

cdr3_length: 16
d_call: NA
j_call: TRBJ2-2
v_call: TRBV7-3
clone_size: NA
cdr3_aa: CASSPQGRPNTGELFF

cdr3_length: 13
d_call: NA
j_call: TRBJ1-1
v_call: TRBV28
clone_size: NA
cdr3_aa: CASTPDRNTEAFF

cdr3_length: 21
d_call: TRBD2
j_call: TRBJ2-7
v_call: TRBV3-1/TRBV3-2
clone_size: NA
cdr3_aa: CASSQDMMGAGFSGSSYEQYF

cdr3_length: 15
d_call: NA
j_call: TRBJ2-1
v_call: TRBV28
clone_size: NA
cdr3_aa: CASSLGRLGYYEQFF

cdr3_length: 14
d_call: TRBD1
j_call: TRBJ2-7
v_call: TRBV5-1
clone_size: NA
cdr3_aa: CASSPGQGAYEQYF

cdr3_length: 11
d_call: NA
j_call: TRBJ2-7
v_call: TRBV20-1
clone_size: NA
cdr3_aa: CSARDLYEQYF

cdr3_length: 15
d_call: NA
j_call: TRBJ2-5
v_call: TRBV9
clone_size: NA
cdr3_aa: CASSVAGTAQETQYF

cdr3_length: 15
d_call: NA
j_call: TRBJ1-2
v_call: TRBV5-1
clone_size: few
cdr3_aa: CASSLEGPLSYGYTF

cdr3_length: 13
d_call: NA
j_call: TRBJ1-3
v_call: TRBV2
clone_size: NA
cdr3_aa: CASRRSSGNTIYF

cdr3_length: 15
d_call: NA
j_call: TRBJ2-1
v_call: TRBV24-1
clone_size: NA
cdr3_aa: CATSDFGRGADEQFF

cdr3_length: 15
d_call: NA
j_call: TRBJ2-5
v_call: TRBV6-1
clone_size: NA
cdr3_aa: CASSDLQGGGETQYF